This entry lists 21 T cell receptor beta chains sequenced from one sample in a study of T-cell reconstitution after alpha-beta-depleted transplantation in children. Unique molecular identifiers were used in preparing the TCRbeta library. MiXCR, run by TCRdb on the PCR reads, gives a single entry per CDR3 protein. The sample lists roughly 610,000 distinct CDR3 sequences, under 12% occurring once. The source was PBMCs from the stem cell graft donor, collected from the stem cell graft. These receptors originate from a human donor who donated a stem cell graft to a child with acute myeloid leukemia.

The chain employs TRBV3-1 and TRBJ2-3, with 11 bases fitting TRBD2. In germline, CDR1 is LGHDT, CDR2 YNNKEL (reference sequence). This CDR3 is 16 amino acids long. The V gene end was trimmed by 5 bases and the J gene end by 1 base; junction bases not matched to a gene: 5. The CDR3 spells CASSALAGGGTDTQYF. DNA of the CDR3: TGTGCCAGCAGCGCCCTAGCGGGAGGTGGCACAGATACGCAGTATTTT.

V and J are TRBV6-2 or TRBV6-3 and TRBJ1-2, with 7 positions matching TRBD1. Per the germline V gene, CDR1 is MNHEY and CDR2 is SVGEGT. With V trimmed by 0 bases and J by 1 base, 2 bases remained unmatched. The CDR3 consists of 15 residues. CDR3 sequence reads: CASSYSQGDNYGYTF. CDR3 coding DNA: TGTGCCAGCAGTTACTCCCAGGGGGATAACTATGGCTACACCTTC.

Comment on this clonotype: Since no conserved phenylalanine or tryptophan closes the CDR3, a read error is the likely cause. J is TRBJ2-7 and V is TRBV9, with 9 nucleotides matching TRBD1. The CDR3 extends over 16 amino acids. Germline values: CDR1 SGDLS, CDR2 YYNGEE. The ends lost 0 bases at V and 0 bases at J; junction bases unmatched: 4. The CDR3 DNA follows: TGTGCCAGCAGCGTAGCTCCGGGACAGGGCTCCTACGAGCAGTACTGC. Protein product: CASSVAPGQGSYEQYC.

J is TRBJ1-3 and V is TRBV7-9, with 8 bases matching TRBD1. Unmatched junction bases numbered 11, after V lost 3 bases and J lost 4 bases. The CDR3 is 17 residues long. The V gene's germline CDR1 is SEHNR and CDR2 FQNEAQ (reference sequence). The CDR3 is CASSFLQGVVTGNTIYF. Here the CDR3 DNA reads TGTGCCAGCAGCTTCCTACAGGGGGTAGTAACCGGAAACACCATATATTTT.

The sample holds many counts of this clonotype. The rearrangement links TRBV12-3 or TRBV12-4 to TRBJ1-3; D is unresolved. The germline V and J ends were trimmed by 4 bases and 3 bases, with 7 bases remaining between them. This CDR3 is 13 amino acids long. The CDR3 reads CASSWGVGNTIYF. The CDR3 region has the DNA TGTGCCAGCAGTTGGGGAGTTGGAAACACCATATATTTT.

This clonotype was recorded at least ten times. This chain uses TRBV28 with TRBJ2-5; tentatively, D is TRBD2 (6 bases). V was trimmed by 6 bases and J by 7 bases, leaving 21 bases between them. This CDR3 region has 15 residues. Per the germline V gene, CDR1 is MDHEN and CDR2 is SYDVKM. CDR3 residues: CASSRAGIVSGTQYF. CDR3 DNA: TGTGCCAGCAGCCGCGCGGGGATAGTATCGGGGACCCAGTACTTC.

In its sample, this clonotype was seen many times. The chain uses TRBV7-3 and TRBJ2-7; tentatively, D is TRBD2 (6 bases). The germline CDR1 and CDR2 sequences are SGHTA and FQGTGA. CDR3 length equals 16 residues. Trimming removed 2 bases from V and 2 bases from J, with 16 bases in between. CDR3 sequence reads: CASSLGTGIGTYEQYF. The CDR3 DNA reads as TGTGCCAGCAGCTTAGGGACTGGCATAGGCACCTACGAGCAGTACTTC. The whole variable domain, filled in from reference TRBV7-3 and TRBJ2-7, reads GAGVSQTPSNKVTEKGKYVELRCDPISGHTALYWYRQSLGQGPEFLIYFQGTGAADDSGLPNDRFFAVRPEGSVSTLKIQRTERGDSAVYLCASSLGTGIGTYEQYFGPGTRLTVT.

This clonotype has only a few counts. The chain links TRBV20-1 to TRBJ2-7; the match to TRBD2 covers 7 bases. The junction had 10 bases not matched to a gene; V was cut back by 0 bases and J by 5 bases. The CDR3 spans 15 residues. Germline V CDR1 and CDR2: DFQATT, SNEGSKA (reference sequence). CDR3 residues: CSARDPSTSVHEQYF. The CDR3 bases are TGCAGTGCTAGAGATCCTTCTACTAGCGTCCACGAGCAGTACTTC.

The table lists this clonotype with a few counts. The junction departs from the called germline gene at one end, perhaps through a read error. The chain joins TRBV3-1 to TRBJ2-7; TRBD2 matches 8 bases. Germline V gene sequence: CDR1 LGHDT, CDR2 YNNKEL (reference sequence). The CDR3 is made up of 15 amino acids. The CDR3 region has the DNA TGTGCCAGCAGCCAAGGATTCCAGCGGGAGTACGGGCAGTACTTC. Protein sequence: CASSQGFQREYGQYF.

This clonotype turned up a few times. The rearrangement uses TRBV25-1 and TRBJ1-5; 9 bases map to TRBD1. Germline V gives CDR1 MGHDK, CDR2 SYGVNS. The junction had 8 bases not matched to a gene; V was cut back by 3 bases and J by 2 bases. This CDR3 comprises 17 residues. CDR3 residues: CASSEGGQGRGNQPQHF. Written as DNA, the CDR3 is TGTGCCAGCAGTGAGGGGGGACAGGGTCGAGGCAATCAGCCCCAGCATTTT.

This clonotype has just a few counts. The rearrangement links TRBV7-2 to TRBJ2-7; D is possibly TRBD1 or TRBD2 (6 bases each). The germline V gene encodes CDR1 SGHTA and CDR2 FQGNSA. The germline V and J ends were trimmed by 1 base and 3 bases, with 16 bases remaining between them. This CDR3 has 16 residues. CDR3 nucleotides: TGTGCCAGCAGCTTAGAGGGGGGACTTCCTTTCTACGAGCAGTACTTC. Encoded protein: CASSLEGGLPFYEQYF.

The gene calls are TRBV20-1 and TRBJ2-3, with D perhaps TRBD2 (5 bases). The length of the CDR3 is 16 residues. The V gene lost 2 bases and the J gene lost 1 base, with 16 bases spanning the gap. CDR1 is DFQATT, CDR2 SNEGSKA, per germline (reference sequence). DNA of the CDR3: TGCAGTGCTAGAACTAGTAGGGCGCCCCGCACAGATACGCAGTATTTT. Translating gives CSARTSRAPRTDTQYF.

This chain connects TRBV15 to TRBJ2-1; possible D gene TRBD2, 6 bases. V dropped 0 bases and J dropped 5 bases, with 14 bases sitting between them. From germline, CDR1 is LNHNV and CDR2 YYDKDF (reference sequence). This CDR3 contains 16 residues. CDR3 bases: TGTGCCACCAGCAGAGATATAACTAGCCTACACAATGAGCAGTTCTTC. It is translated as CATSRDITSLHNEQFF.

V and J are TRBV6-2 or TRBV6-3 and TRBJ2-5, with no clear D. The CDR3 is made up of 14 amino acids. Germline V gives CDR1 MNHEY, CDR2 SVGEGT. The V and J ends lost 6 bases and 1 base respectively, with 12 bases between them. The CDR3 is CASRPTASQETQYF. The CDR3 bases are TGTGCCAGCAGACCCACTGCGTCCCAAGAGACCCAGTACTTC.

The chain combines TRBV7-3 with TRBJ2-3; 16 nucleotides align to TRBD2. The germline gives CDR1 SGHTA, CDR2 FQGTGA. The CDR3 runs 17 residues. Germline trimming cut 3 bases from V and 1 base from J; bases unmatched to any gene: 1. The CDR3 spells CASSFGTSGRGTDTQYF. The CDR3 nucleotides are TGTGCCAGCAGCTTCGGGACTAGCGGGAGGGGCACAGATACGCAGTATTTT.

This clonotype came up many times. This CDR3 is CASSQRTGSYGYTF. The CDR3 bases are TGTGCCAGCAGCCAAAGAACAGGGAGCTATGGCTACACCTTC. The V gene is TRBV12-3 or TRBV12-4, the J gene TRBJ1-2; D is possibly TRBD1 (6 bases). V was shortened by 6 bases and J by 4 bases, with 15 bases between the two germline ends. There are 14 residues in the CDR3.

This clonotype was seen many times. This chain links TRBV20-1 with TRBJ2-7; 8 bases map to TRBD1. The V gene end was trimmed by 3 bases and the J gene end by 2 bases; junction bases not matched to a gene: 3. CDR1 DFQATT and CDR2 SNEGSKA come from the germline V gene (reference sequence). This CDR3 contains 13 residues. The CDR3 DNA reads as TGCAGTGCTAGCCGGGACAGGCCCTACGAGCAGTACTTC. Its protein is CSASRDRPYEQYF.

The gene calls are TRBV29-1 and TRBJ1-1; TRBD1 might be the D (5 bases). The V gene lost 2 bases and the J gene lost 0 bases, with 10 bases spanning the gap. CDR3 length equals 14 residues. CDR1 is SQVTM and CDR2 is ANQGSEA in the germline V gene. CDR3 coding DNA: TGCAGCGTTGAATACGGCAGGGTGAACACTGAAGCTTTCTTT. Amino acid sequence: CSVEYGRVNTEAFF. Full variable domain (remainder filled in from reference TRBV29-1 and TRBJ1-1): SAVISQKPSRDICQRGTSLTIQCQVDSQVTMMFWYRQQPGQSLTLIATANQGSEATYESGFVIDKFPISRPNLTFSTLTVSNMSPEDSSIYLCSVEYGRVNTEAFFGQGTRLTVV.

The chain has TRBV24-1 and TRBJ2-1, with TRBD2 identical over 14 bases. Losses at the gene ends were 4 bases for V and 0 bases for J; bases not matched to a gene: 1. The CDR3 is made up of 17 amino acids. Germline V gives CDR1 KGHDR, CDR2 SFDVKD. This CDR3 reads CATSEGTSGSSYNEQFF. In nucleotides, the CDR3 is TGTGCCACCAGTGAAGGGACTAGCGGGAGCTCCTACAATGAGCAGTTCTTC.

The V and J genes are TRBV5-5 and TRBJ2-5, with D perhaps being TRBD1 or TRBD2 (6 bases each). Per germline, CDR1 SGHKS and CDR2 YYEKEE (reference sequence). The CDR3 loop spans 13 amino acids. The V gene lost 7 bases and the J gene lost 5 bases, with 15 bases spanning the gap. CDR3 nucleotide sequence: TGTGCCAGCGTGGTCCGGGGGCAGGAGACCCAGTACTTC. Its protein is CASVVRGQETQYF.

This clonotype was detected ten times or more. The DNA of the CDR3 is TGCAGCGCCTCGGACAGGCTCACAGATACGCAGTATTTT. Encoded protein: CSASDRLTDTQYF. V is TRBV29-1 and J is TRBJ2-3; the match to TRBD1 covers 7 bases. The CDR3 is made up of 13 amino acids. The V gene's germline CDR1 is SQVTM and CDR2 ANQGSEA. V gave up 7 bases and J gave up 2 bases; unmatched junction bases: 6.